Presented here are 27 T cell receptor beta chains from one specimen sequenced in a study of shared clonotypes between healthy human individuals (dated by TCRdb to 2020 to 2022). CD8 naive samples were CD45RO-negative cells positively selected for CCR7, giving a CD45RA+CCR7+ population that excluded TemRA cells. Libraries were built with the immunoSEQ multiplex PCR assay. The immuneACCESS repertoire file appears here via TCRdb, limited to in-frame rearrangements. These files lack a portion of the clones; in checked studies, under half of the deficit traces to unresolved V genes, and the cause of the others is not known. For this sample there are some 2.1 million clones; around 93% appear just once. Clones ranked in the top ten supply about 1.6% of the sample. The material sequenced was naive CD8+ T cells from PBMCs. The cell subset or site tag for this specimen amounts to: CD45RA+CCR7+. These receptors were collected from a man aged 18 to 30 in good health. Some clones in this sample may be carry-over from other donors' samples.

V gene TRBV7-9 combines with J gene TRBJ1-2, with D perhaps matching TRBD1 (6 bases). The CDR3 extends over 14 amino acids. The germline CDR1 and CDR2 sequences are SEHNR and FQNEAQ (reference sequence). The V end was cut by 1 base, the J end by 5 bases, with 11 bases between. Here the CDR3 reads CASSLGARGYGYTF. CDR3 in DNA: TGTGCCAGCAGCTTAGGCGCCAGGGGTTATGGCTACACCTTC.

The gene calls are TRBV19 and TRBJ1-5; no clear D. The V and J ends lost 10 bases and 2 bases respectively, with 18 bases between them. This CDR3 is built from 15 residues. Germline lookup yields CDR1 LNHDA and CDR2 SQIVND (reference sequence). The CDR3 DNA is TGTGCCACCGCAGCTTGGAGGTCGGGCAATCAGCCCCAGCATTTT. This sequence encodes CATAAWRSGNQPQHF.

This clone was detected only a few times. DNA for the CDR3: TGTGCCACCGTGGGACAGGGGTTCACTGAAGCTTTCTTT. Encoded protein: CATVGQGFTEAFF. The V and J genes are TRBV19 and TRBJ1-1; TRBD1 agrees at 10 bases. V shed 10 bases and J 4 bases; nucleotides not matched to a gene: 6. This CDR3 contains 13 residues. CDR1 LNHDA and CDR2 SQIVND come from the germline V gene (reference sequence).

This clone was counted a single time. This sample also contains other DNA sequences that code for the same CDR3. CDR3 sequence reads: CASSSTGPDTQYF. In nucleotides, the CDR3 is TGTGCCAGCAGCTCCACAGGGCCAGATACGCAGTATTTT. V gene TRBV7-9 combines with J gene TRBJ2-3; possibly TRBD1 for D (6 bases). The germline gives CDR1 SEHNR, CDR2 FQNEAQ (reference sequence). This CDR3 spans 13 amino acids. V lost 4 bases, J lost 4 bases, and 9 bases lay in between.

CDR3 sequence: CASRQRDAEETQYF. In DNA form, the CDR3 reads TGTGCCAGCCGCCAGCGGGATGCTGAAGAGACCCAGTACTTC. This sequence joins TRBV11-2 and TRBJ2-5; 7 nucleotides match TRBD2. The CDR3 has 14 amino acids. CDR1 SGHAT and CDR2 FQNNGV come from the germline V gene. The ends lost 8 bases at V and 3 bases at J; junction bases unmatched: 9.

This chain uses TRBV4-3 with TRBJ2-7; D unresolved. Germline loops: CDR1 LGHNA, CDR2 YSLEER. CDR3 length equals 15 residues. V dropped 0 bases and J dropped 0 bases, with 9 bases sitting between them. Here the CDR3 DNA reads TGCGCCAGCAGCCAAGAATGGCGAAGCTCCTACGAGCAGTACTTC. Encoded protein: CASSQEWRSSYEQYF.

The CDR3 DNA reads as TGTGCCAGCAGCTTTCTTATAGCGGGGACTATTGTGGCCCAGTACTTC. It specifies CASSFLIAGTIVAQYF. The chain couples TRBV7-8 to TRBJ2-5, with 8 bases that match TRBD2. The germline V gene encodes CDR1 SGHVS and CDR2 FQNEAQ. CDR3 length: 16 residues. After removal of 3 bases from V and 9 bases from J, the junction contained 15 bases not matched to a gene.

This chain connects TRBV25-1 to TRBJ2-5; no clear D gene. The CDR3 runs to 14 residues. Germline CDR1 and CDR2: MGHDK and SYGVNS. Trimming cost V 6 bases and J 5 bases, with 16 bases left between them. The CDR3 sequence is CASRPDVPRETQYF. The CDR3 DNA is TGTGCCAGCAGGCCTGACGTCCCGCGGGAGACCCAGTACTTC. The full variable domain, in which reference TRBV25-1 and TRBJ2-5 provide the parts outside the CDR3, is EADIYQTPRYLVIGTGKKITLECSQTMGHDKMYWYQQDPGMELHLIHYSYGVNSTEKGDLSSESTVSRIRTEHFPLTLESARPSHTSQYLCASRPDVPRETQYFGPGTRLLVL.

The chain carries TRBV6-5 and TRBJ1-1; D may be TRBD1 (6 bases). The V gene lost 0 bases and the J gene lost 1 base, with 12 bases spanning the gap. The CDR3 has 16 residues. Germline V gene data show CDR1 as MNHEY and CDR2 as SVGAGI. CDR3 in amino acids: CASSYSGTGRNTEAFF. The DNA of the CDR3 is TGTGCCAGCAGTTACTCGGGTACAGGGAGGAACACTGAAGCTTTCTTT.

This clone has just one count. The rearrangement links TRBV19 to TRBJ1-1, with D uncertain. Germline V gene sequence: CDR1 LNHDA, CDR2 SQIVND (reference sequence). V lost 7 bases and J lost 0, with 9 bases in between. CDR3 length equals 13 residues. The CDR3: CASKVHLNTEAFF. The CDR3 nucleotides are TGTGCCAGTAAAGTACATTTGAACACTGAAGCTTTCTTT.

There are a few counts of this clone. The chain has TRBV19 and TRBJ1-1, with D maybe TRBD1 (5 bases). The CDR3 is 14 residues long. Germline values: CDR1 LNHDA, CDR2 SQIVND (reference sequence). Trimming removed 3 bases from V and 0 bases from J, with 8 bases in between. The CDR3, as DNA: TGTGCCAGTAGTATGGGACTGATGAACACTGAAGCTTTCTTT. It is translated as CASSMGLMNTEAFF.

V is TRBV28 and J is TRBJ1-2, with D perhaps TRBD1 (5 bases). Deletions cut 7 bases from V and 5 bases from J, with 14 bases between. Germline assignment: CDR1 MDHEN and CDR2 SYDVKM. CDR3 length: 13 amino acids. The DNA for the CDR3 is TGTGCCAGCACCAAGGGGTCGATATATGGCTACACCTTC. It translates to CASTKGSIYGYTF.

J is TRBJ2-7 and V is TRBV6-5, with TRBD1 matching over 10 bases. This CDR3 contains 16 residues. Looked up from germline, CDR1 is MNHEY and CDR2 is SVGAGI. The J segment lost 3 bases and the V segment lost 2 bases, leaving 7 bases of the junction unmatched. The CDR3, as DNA: TGTGCCAGCAGTTACCCCAGGACAGGGGGTTACTACGAGCAGTACTTC. Translation: CASSYPRTGGYYEQYF.

V usage is TRBV19 and J usage is TRBJ2-7; the D call may be TRBD1 or TRBD2 (6 bases each). The length of the CDR3 is 14 residues. Germline V gene lookup returns CDR1 LNHDA and CDR2 SQIVND (reference sequence). Trimming removed 5 bases from V and 2 bases from J, with 13 bases in between. CDR3 sequence (DNA): TGTGCCAGTAGTGGGGGGACACAGCCCTACGAGCAGTACTTC. The encoded protein is CASSGGTQPYEQYF.

The V call is TRBV7-8, the J call TRBJ2-7; D is ambiguous. The CDR3 sequence is 14 residues long. V lost 1 base, J lost 2 bases, and 9 bases lay in between. In germline, CDR1 is SGHVS, CDR2 FQNEAQ. The CDR3 sequence is CASSLVIPPYEQYF. CDR3 in DNA: TGTGCCAGCAGCTTAGTCATCCCACCCTACGAGCAGTACTTC.

This chain uses TRBV28 with TRBJ1-2, with a weak D call TRBD1 (6 bases). The CDR3 covers 15 residues. Germline V CDR1 and CDR2: MDHEN, SYDVKM. The V and J ends lost 10 bases and 4 bases respectively, with 22 bases between them. CDR3 amino acids: CATFNPGGLPYGYTF. In DNA, the CDR3 is TGTGCCACCTTCAACCCGGGGGGGCTCCCCTATGGCTACACCTTC.

In its sample, this clone was seen a few times. The chain couples TRBV7-9 to TRBJ1-1; D gene uncertain. The CDR3 loop spans 15 amino acids. CDR1 SEHNR and CDR2 FQNEAQ come from the germline V gene (reference sequence). Deletions cut 4 bases from V and 0 bases from J, with 12 bases between. This chain's CDR3 is CASSSLGLVNTEAFF. The CDR3 DNA is TGTGCCAGCAGCTCCCTCGGGTTGGTGAACACTGAAGCTTTCTTT.

The chain links TRBV5-5 to TRBJ1-4, with D hard to call. The CDR3 consists of 15 residues. Germline V CDR1 and CDR2: SGHKS, YYEKEE (reference sequence). The germline V and J ends were trimmed by 0 bases and 8 bases, with 14 bases remaining between them. The CDR3 loop reads CASSLGMWVTEKLFF. The CDR3 nucleotides read TGTGCCAGCAGCTTGGGGATGTGGGTCACGGAAAAACTGTTTTTT. The full variable domain, in which reference TRBV5-5 and TRBJ1-4 provide the parts outside the CDR3, is DAGVTQSPTHLIKTRGQQVTLRCSPISGHKSVSWYQQVLGQGPQFIFQYYEKEERGRGNFPDRFSARQFPNYSSELNVNALLLGDSALYLCASSLGMWVTEKLFFGSGTQLSVL.

The gene calls are TRBV29-1 and TRBJ2-1, with D unclear. In germline, CDR1 is SQVTM, CDR2 ANQGSEA. The CDR3 is 13 amino acids. The germline V and J ends were trimmed by 0 bases and 9 bases, with 12 bases remaining between them. This chain's CDR3 is CSVEDSMRIEQFF. CDR3 DNA sequence: TGCAGCGTTGAAGATAGTATGAGAATTGAGCAGTTCTTC.

Concerning this clone: Distinct nucleotide sequences in the sample also encode this CDR3. The V and J genes are TRBV9 and TRBJ2-7; D possibly matches TRBD1 or TRBD2 (5 bases each). Trimming shortened V by 0 bases and J by 2 bases, and 9 bases separated the two germline ends. Germline CDR1 is SGDLS and CDR2 is YYNGEE. The CDR3 has 14 residues. The CDR3 DNA reads TGTGCCAGCAGCGTAGGGGGGTCCACCTACGAGCAGTACTTC. Encoded protein: CASSVGGSTYEQYF.

The V call is TRBV15, the J call TRBJ2-6, with no clear D. The V end lost 4 bases, the J end lost 4 bases, and 11 bases lay between the germline ends. The CDR3 loop spans 15 amino acids. Germline assignment: CDR1 LNHNV and CDR2 YYDKDF (reference sequence). This CDR3 reads CATSTPLGGANVLTF. CDR3 nucleotide sequence: TGTGCCACCAGCACTCCCCTCGGGGGGGCCAACGTCCTGACTTTC.

The CDR3 loop reads CASSWGYRPQHF. CDR3 coding DNA: TGTGCCAGCAGCTGGGGATATCGGCCCCAGCATTTT. This sequence joins TRBV5-8 and TRBJ1-5; D uncertain. The length of the CDR3 is 12 residues. Trimming shortened V by 3 bases and J by 9 bases, and 10 bases separated the two germline ends. Germline V lookup: CDR1 SGHTS, CDR2 YDEGEE.

The gene calls are TRBV28 and TRBJ2-1; a weak D match, TRBD1 (5 bases). The CDR3 consists of 14 residues. V was clipped by 6 bases and J by 6 bases, with 15 bases between them. Germline CDR1 reads MDHEN; CDR2 reads SYDVKM. CDR3 nucleotides: TGTGCCAGCAGATGGACAATGTCGCGCAATGAGCAGTTCTTC. Amino acid sequence: CASRWTMSRNEQFF.

V gene TRBV19 combines with J gene TRBJ2-7; the D is unclear. Germline V gene sequence: CDR1 LNHDA, CDR2 SQIVND (reference sequence). The length of the CDR3 is 13 residues. V lost 5 bases to trimming and J lost 2 bases, with 10 bases between them. The CDR3 loop reads CASSEKSTYEQYF. The CDR3 DNA reads as TGTGCCAGTAGTGAGAAGTCCACCTACGAGCAGTACTTC.

The gene calls are TRBV6-5 and TRBJ2-2; D not certain. From germline, CDR1 is MNHEY and CDR2 SVGAGI. The CDR3 has 11 amino acids. Trimming removed 10 bases at V and 3 bases at J, with 6 bases between. CDR3 region: CATIDTGELFF. For the CDR3, the DNA is TGTGCCACCATAGACACCGGGGAGCTGTTTTTT.

The chain uses TRBV27 and TRBJ2-5; D is unclear. Germline-derived CDR1 and CDR2 are MNHEY and SMNVEV (reference sequence). This CDR3 comprises 14 residues. V gave up 8 bases and J gave up 9 bases, with 22 bases separating them. The CDR3 loop is CASSTSLPAEAQYF. The CDR3 nucleotides read TGTGCCAGCTCAACATCTCTACCGGCCGAGGCCCAGTACTTC.

This chain connects TRBV5-1 to TRBJ2-7, with 7 nucleotides matching TRBD1. V lost 0 bases and J lost 6; bases outside the gene matches: 6. Germline loops: CDR1 SGHRS, CDR2 YFSETQ. The CDR3 runs to 14 residues. The CDR3 region has the DNA TGCGCCAGCAGCTTGGGACAGGGCTGGCGCGAGCAGTACTTC. This encodes CASSLGQGWREQYF.